This T cell receptor beta chain was observed in a study of CD8+ T cells in alopecia areata (dated 2018 in TCRdb). For the wider study: The treated patients, all with moderate-to-severe alopecia areata, were enrolled in an open-label pilot trial of oral tofacitinib given at 5 to 10 mg twice daily. The SALT score, which quantifies the percentage of affected scalp surface area, was used to measure disease severity in treated patients. TCRbeta CDR3 regions were amplified by immunoSEQ multiplex PCR using 35 Vbeta forward and 13 Jbeta reverse primers. Human TCRbeta sequencing covered scalp tissue and sorted CD4+ and CD8+ peripheral blood T cells from patchy and totalis/universalis alopecia areata patients and healthy controls. Patients received tofacitinib for 6 to 18 months and were then followed off drug for 6 months to check for delayed response and recurrence. Tofacitinib-treated patients had biopsies at baseline and at 4 and 24 weeks of treatment, with a later scalp biopsy in several patients. Scalp clonality was compared among normal scalp (n=4), patchy alopecia areata scalp (n=8), and alopecia totalis/universalis scalp (n=8). RNA was obtained with the PAXgene miRNA kit for fixed scalp, the miRNeasy kit for PBMCs, and the RNeasy kit for mouse skin. High-throughput TCRbeta sequencing was used to examine T cell clonal expansion in alopecia areata in both the C3H/HeJ mouse model and human patients. Beyond this particular receptor, the publication reports: Many expanded lesional clones were found to persist in scalp and blood during tofacitinib treatment, and relapse after treatment cessation may be partly explained by this persistence. Tofacitinib significantly decreased scalp clonality and the number of expanded CD8+ clones among the top 100 scalp clones. TCR sequences shared between patients were less clear than in mice, possibly partly because of HLA diversity in the patient population. Scalp TCR repertoire analysis is complicated because resident alphabeta T cells in normal human skin are also sequenced, whereas mouse skin is dominated by gammadelta T cells. The treated cohort was small, with a single nonresponder, so links between baseline CD8+ expansion and response need larger studies. Lesional scalp, especially in alopecia totalis/universalis, showed higher clonality and more expanded CD8+ clones than normal scalp, suggesting antigenic drive.

The protocol used for the library was the immunoSEQ multiplex PCR assay. For TCR sequencing, RNA was extracted from every sample and reverse transcribed into cDNA to serve as template. First-strand cDNA was synthesized with SuperScript III using a 2:1 mix of oligo-dT and random hexamers. A synthetic immune receptor repertoire was used to assess amplification bias, and residual bias was removed computationally. The authors' analysis ran thus. Raw reads were preprocessed to remove errors, and CDR3 was defined according to IMGT conventions as the region from the conserved cysteine to phenylalanine. Clonality was computed as 1 minus the Shannon entropy, with the entropy normalized by log2 of the number of productive unique TCRs. Whether scalp clones were CD4 or CD8 was inferred by matching scalp TCRbeta sequences against CD4 and CD8 repertoires sorted from blood. Not all clones reach the TCRdb copy of this immuneACCESS table, which keeps in-frame sequences only. Checked studies attribute under half of the gap to unresolved V genes and leave the rest unexplained. The V and J calls and clone size come from that table; D and trimming were worked out from the DNA. For this sample there are approximately 200,000 clones; approximately 40% appear just once. The top ten constitute 2.6% of the sample.

The cysteine opens and the phenylalanine closes a CDR3 of 15 amino acids. Only the CDR3 region is kept as DNA, spanning 45 bases read in frame from base 1. Between the V and J ends, shortened by 2 bases and 4 bases respectively, the junction contains 13 bases. As encoded in the germline V gene (reference sequence), CDR1 is SEHNR while CDR2 is FQNEAQ. This clone showed up just a few times. The antigen this receptor binds is unknown. No much larger clone exists at a distance of one base, and base qualities are not known. Explained via the paper, the treatment or condition label denotes: oral pan-JAK inhibitor, 5-10 mg twice daily. Peripheral blood and lesional scalp punch biopsies were obtained from patients with alopecia areata. PBMCs were isolated by density centrifugation and stained for CD3, CD4 and CD8, after which CD4+ and CD8+ T cells were sorted on a FACSAria.

Material: CD4+ T cells sorted from blood, obtained at approximately week 37, from a patient treated with tofacitinib. The receptor's source is a human donor with alopecia areata. The chain couples TRBV7-9 to TRBJ2-3, with no D gene named confidently. The DNA sequence reads TGTGCCAGCAGCTTAACTTTGGGGTCCGCAGATACGCAGTATTTT. Translated, this gives CASSLTLGSADTQYF.